The entry below describes one TCR beta chain. The sample belongs to a study of T cell responses to AZD1222 COVID-19 vaccine. CDR1 is MNHEY and CDR2 is SMNVEV in the germline V gene (reference sequence). This CDR3 is built from 13 residues. V was pared by 6 bases and J by 9 bases, with 15 bases between. Some clones are missing from TCRdb's copy, which holds only in-frame ones; the method was immunoSEQ multiplex PCR. The data contain about 130,000 clones, about 89% of them singletons. This clonotype originated in an adult in good health. The material was peripheral blood, obtained on day 0 of AZD1222 vaccination. The V call is TRBV27, the J call TRBJ2-1, with TRBD2 as a possible D gene (5 bases). The CDR3 protein is CASSLTSSSEQFF. CDR3 DNA sequence: TGTGCCAGCAGCCTAACTAGTTCGAGTGAGCAGTTCTTC.